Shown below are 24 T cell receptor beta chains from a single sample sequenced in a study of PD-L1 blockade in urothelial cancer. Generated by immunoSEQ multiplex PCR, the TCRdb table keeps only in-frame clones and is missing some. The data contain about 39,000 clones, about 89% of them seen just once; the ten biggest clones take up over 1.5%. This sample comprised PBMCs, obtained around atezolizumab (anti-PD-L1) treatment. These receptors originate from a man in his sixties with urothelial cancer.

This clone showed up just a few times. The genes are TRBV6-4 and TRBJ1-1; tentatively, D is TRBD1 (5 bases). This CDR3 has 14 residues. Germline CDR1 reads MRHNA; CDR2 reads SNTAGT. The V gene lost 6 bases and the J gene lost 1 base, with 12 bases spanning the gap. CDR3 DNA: TGTGCCAGCAGCCCGACAGTGGAGAACACTGAAGCTTTCTTT. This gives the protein CASSPTVENTEAFF.

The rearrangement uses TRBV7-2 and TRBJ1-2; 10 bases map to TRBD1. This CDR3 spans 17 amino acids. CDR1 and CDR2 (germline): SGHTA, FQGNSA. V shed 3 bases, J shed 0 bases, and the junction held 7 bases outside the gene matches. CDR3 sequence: CASSFHGTGAANYGYTF. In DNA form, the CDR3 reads TGTGCCAGCAGCTTTCATGGGACAGGGGCAGCTAACTATGGCTACACCTTC.

DNA for the CDR3: TGTGCCAGCACCGCGGGACTAGCGGGTTACAGCTCCTACAATGAGCAGTTCTTC. It codes for CASTAGLAGYSSYNEQFF. The genes are TRBV27 and TRBJ2-1; 12 bases are shared with TRBD2. The length of the CDR3 is 18 residues. Germline V CDR1 and CDR2: MNHEY, SMNVEV (reference sequence). Trimming took 7 bases from V and 0 from J; bases not matched to a gene: 10.

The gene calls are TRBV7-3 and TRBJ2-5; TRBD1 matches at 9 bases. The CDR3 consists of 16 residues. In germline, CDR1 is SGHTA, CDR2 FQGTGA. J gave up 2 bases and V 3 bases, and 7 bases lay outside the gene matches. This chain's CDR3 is CASSFQAGTGQETQYF. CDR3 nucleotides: TGTGCCAGCAGCTTCCAAGCCGGGACAGGGCAAGAGACCCAGTACTTC.

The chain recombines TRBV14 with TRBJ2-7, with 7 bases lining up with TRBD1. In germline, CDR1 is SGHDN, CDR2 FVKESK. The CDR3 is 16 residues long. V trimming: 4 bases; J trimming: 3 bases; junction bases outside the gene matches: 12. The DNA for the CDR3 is TGTGCCAGCAGCCGAGTAGGGGGCCTCGCCGGCTACGAGCAGTACTTC. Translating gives CASSRVGGLAGYEQYF. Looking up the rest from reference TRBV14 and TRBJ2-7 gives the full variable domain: EAGVTQFPSHSVIEKGQTVTLRCDPISGHDNLYWYRRVMGKEIKFLLHFVKESKQDESGMPNNRFLAERTGGTYSTLKVQPAELEDSGVYFCASSRVGGLAGYEQYFGPGTRLTVT.

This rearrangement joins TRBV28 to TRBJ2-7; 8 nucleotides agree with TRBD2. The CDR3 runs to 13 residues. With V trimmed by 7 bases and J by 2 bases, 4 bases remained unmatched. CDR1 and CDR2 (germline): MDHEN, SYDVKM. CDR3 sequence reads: CASTGLAPYEQYF. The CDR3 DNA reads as TGTGCCAGCACTGGACTAGCACCCTACGAGCAGTACTTC.

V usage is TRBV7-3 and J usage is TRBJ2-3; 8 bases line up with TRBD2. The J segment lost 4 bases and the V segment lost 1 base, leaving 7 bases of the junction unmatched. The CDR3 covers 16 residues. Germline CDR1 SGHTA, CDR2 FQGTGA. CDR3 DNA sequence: TGTGCCAGCAGCTTAATTGCGGGGGGTACTTCAGATACGCAGTATTTT. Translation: CASSLIAGGTSDTQYF.

In DNA, the CDR3 is TGTGCCATCTCGGGAGTAGCGGGTTCTTCCTACGAGCAGTACTTC. This codes for CAISGVAGSSYEQYF. This chain uses TRBV10-3 with TRBJ2-7, with 7 bases fitting TRBD2. Per germline, CDR1 ENHRY and CDR2 SYGVKD. The CDR3 runs to 15 residues. The J segment lost 1 base and the V segment lost 8 bases, leaving 11 bases of the junction unmatched.

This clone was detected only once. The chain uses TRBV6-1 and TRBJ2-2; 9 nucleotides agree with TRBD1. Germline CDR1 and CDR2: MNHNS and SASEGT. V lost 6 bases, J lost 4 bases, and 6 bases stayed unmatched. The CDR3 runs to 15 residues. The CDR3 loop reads CASSAGTGSTGELFF. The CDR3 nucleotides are TGTGCCAGCAGCGCCGGGACAGGGTCCACCGGGGAGCTGTTTTTT.

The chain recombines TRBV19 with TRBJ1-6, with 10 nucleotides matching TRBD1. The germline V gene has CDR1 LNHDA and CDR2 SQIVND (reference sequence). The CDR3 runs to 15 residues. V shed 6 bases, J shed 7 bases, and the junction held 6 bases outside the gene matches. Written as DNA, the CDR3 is TGTGCCAGTAGAGGGACAGGGGACAGAAATTCACCCCTCCACTTT. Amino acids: CASRGTGDRNSPLHF.

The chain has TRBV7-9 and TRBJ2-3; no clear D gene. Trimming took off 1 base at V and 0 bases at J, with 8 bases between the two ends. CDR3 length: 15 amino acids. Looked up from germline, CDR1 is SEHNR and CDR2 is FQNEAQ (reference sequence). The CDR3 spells CASSLDGRSTDTQYF. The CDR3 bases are TGTGCCAGCAGCTTAGACGGCAGGAGCACAGATACGCAGTATTTT. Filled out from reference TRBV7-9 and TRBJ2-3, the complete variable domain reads DTGVSQNPRHKITKRGQNVTFRCDPISEHNRLYWYRQTLGQGPEFLTYFQNEAQLEKSRLLSDRFSAERPKGSFSTLEIQRTEQGDSAMYLCASSLDGRSTDTQYFGPGTRLTVL.

This CDR3 is CASSPLGGAGYEQYF. CDR3 DNA: TGTGCCAGCTCACCACTGGGGGGAGCGGGCTACGAGCAGTACTTC. This chain joins TRBV18 and TRBJ2-7; possible D gene TRBD2, 6 bases. V lost 1 base, J lost 3 bases, and 13 bases lay in between. This CDR3 has 15 residues. Per germline, CDR1 KGHSH and CDR2 LQKENI.

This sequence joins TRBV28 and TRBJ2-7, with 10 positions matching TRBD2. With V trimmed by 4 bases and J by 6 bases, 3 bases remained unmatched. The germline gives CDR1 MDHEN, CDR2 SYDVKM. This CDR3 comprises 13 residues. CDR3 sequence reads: CASSYGTSVEQYF. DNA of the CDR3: TGTGCCAGCAGTTACGGGACTAGCGTCGAGCAGTACTTC.

The CDR3 sequence is CSVDPSGRAAEQFF. CDR3 DNA sequence: TGCAGCGTTGACCCTAGCGGGAGGGCGGCTGAGCAGTTCTTC. This chain links TRBV29-1 with TRBJ2-1, with 12 bases matching TRBD2. Germline V lookup: CDR1 SQVTM, CDR2 ANQGSEA. There are 14 residues in the CDR3. Trimming cost V 3 bases and J 9 bases; bases outside gene matches: 6.

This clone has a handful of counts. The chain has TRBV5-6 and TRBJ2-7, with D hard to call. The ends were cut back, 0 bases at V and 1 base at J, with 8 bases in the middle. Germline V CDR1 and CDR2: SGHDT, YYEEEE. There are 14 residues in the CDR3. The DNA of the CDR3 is TGTGCCAGCAGCTTGGGACATACTTCCTACGAGCAGTACTTC. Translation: CASSLGHTSYEQYF.

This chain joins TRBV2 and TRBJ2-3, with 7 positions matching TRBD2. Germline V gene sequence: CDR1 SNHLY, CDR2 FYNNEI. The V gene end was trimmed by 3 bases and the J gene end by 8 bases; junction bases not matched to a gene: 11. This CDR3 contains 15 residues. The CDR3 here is CASSERGRLVSTQYF. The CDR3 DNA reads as TGTGCCAGCAGTGAGCGGGGGAGGTTGGTTAGTACGCAGTATTTT.

The CDR3 nucleotides read TGTGCCAGCAGCTTAGCCCAGACTAGCGGGGTAAATGAGCAGTTCTTC. Protein: CASSLAQTSGVNEQFF. The chain couples TRBV11-2 to TRBJ2-1; 11 positions agree with TRBD2. After removal of 1 base from V and 7 bases from J, the junction contained 6 bases not matched to a gene. Germline CDR1 is SGHAT and CDR2 is FQNNGV. The CDR3 contains 16 residues. Supplemented by reference TRBV11-2 and TRBJ2-1, the full variable domain reads EAGVAQSPRYKIIEKRQSVAFWCNPISGHATLYWYQQILGQGPKLLIQFQNNGVVDDSQLPKDRFSAERLKGVDSTLKIQPAKLEDSAVYLCASSLAQTSGVNEQFFGPGTRLTVL.

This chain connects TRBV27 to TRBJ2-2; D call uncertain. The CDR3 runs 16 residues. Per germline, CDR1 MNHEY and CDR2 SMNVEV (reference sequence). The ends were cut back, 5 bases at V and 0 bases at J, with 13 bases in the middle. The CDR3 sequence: CASSHTRPANTGELFF. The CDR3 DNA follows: TGTGCCAGCAGTCATACGAGGCCCGCGAACACCGGGGAGCTGTTTTTT.

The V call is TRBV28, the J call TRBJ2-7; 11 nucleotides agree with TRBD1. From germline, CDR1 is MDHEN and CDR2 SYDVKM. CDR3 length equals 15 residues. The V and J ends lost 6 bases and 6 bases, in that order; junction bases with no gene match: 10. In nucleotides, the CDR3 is TGTGCCAGCAGAAAATCAGTCGGACAGGGGGCCGAGCAGTACTTC. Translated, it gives CASRKSVGQGAEQYF.

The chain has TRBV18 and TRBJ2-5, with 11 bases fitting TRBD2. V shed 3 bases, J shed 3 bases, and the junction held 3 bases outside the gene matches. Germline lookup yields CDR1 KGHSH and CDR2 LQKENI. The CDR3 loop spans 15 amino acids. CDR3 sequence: CASSPRLAGKETQYF. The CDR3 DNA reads TGTGCCAGCTCACCGCGACTAGCGGGGAAAGAGACCCAGTACTTC.

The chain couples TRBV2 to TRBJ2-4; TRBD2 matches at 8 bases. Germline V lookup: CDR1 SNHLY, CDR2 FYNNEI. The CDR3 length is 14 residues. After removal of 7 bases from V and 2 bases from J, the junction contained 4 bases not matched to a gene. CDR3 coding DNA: TGTGCCAGCACCGGGGGGGAAACCAAAAACATTCAGTACTTC. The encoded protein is CASTGGETKNIQYF.

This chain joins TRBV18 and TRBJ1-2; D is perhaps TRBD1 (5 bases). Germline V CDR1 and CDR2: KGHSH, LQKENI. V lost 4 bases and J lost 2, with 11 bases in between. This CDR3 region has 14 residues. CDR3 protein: CASSLDTANYGYTF. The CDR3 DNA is TGTGCCAGCTCACTGGACACCGCCAACTATGGCTACACCTTC.

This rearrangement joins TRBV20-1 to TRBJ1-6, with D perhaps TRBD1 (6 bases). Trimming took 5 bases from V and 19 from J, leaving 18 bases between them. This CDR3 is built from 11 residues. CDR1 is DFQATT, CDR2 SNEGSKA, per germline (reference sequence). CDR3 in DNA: TGCAGTGCTTTACAGGGATCGCCTCTTCACTTT. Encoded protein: CSALQGSPLHF.

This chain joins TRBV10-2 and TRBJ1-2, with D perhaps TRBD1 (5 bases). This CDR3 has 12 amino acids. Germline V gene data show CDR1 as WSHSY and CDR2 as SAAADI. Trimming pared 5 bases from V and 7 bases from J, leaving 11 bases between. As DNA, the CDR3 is TGCGCCAGCAGTCAACAGGTACCTGGCTACACCTTC. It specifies CASSQQVPGYTF.